Listed below are T cell receptor beta chains from one sample, sequenced in a study of T cells in Graves' hyperthyroidism and ophthalmopathy. TCRdb redid the calling of the multiplex PCR reads with MiXCR, one entry per CDR3 protein. The sample consists of some 490,000 distinct CDR3 sequences, around a fifth of them appearing once. Sequenced input: blood. Source of these receptors: a woman between 70 and 85 years old with Graves' ophthalmopathy. The CDR3 runs from the conserved cysteine through the conserved F or W. The D gene is left open where the match is weak. Size is stated for part of the rows, as once, few or many counts, or as a class when the clone is expanded.

j_call clone_size d_call v_call cdr3_nt cdr3_aa
TRBJ1-6 many . TRBV12-3/TRBV12-4 TGTGCCAGCAGACTAGGGGCGTCCTATAATTCACCCCTCCACTTT CASRLGASYNSPLHF
TRBJ2-7 many TRBD2 TRBV28 TGTGCCAGCAGTTTATGGACTAGCGGGATATACGAGCAGTACTTC CASSLWTSGIYEQYF
TRBJ2-3 many . TRBV7-9 TGTGCCAGCAGCCCAAGCGGGCCCCGTATAGATACGCAGTATTTT CASSPSGPRIDTQYF
TRBJ2-7 many TRBD1 TRBV20-1 TGCAGTGCTACTACTCCAGGGGGCTTCGCCTACGAGCAGTACTTC CSATTPGGFAYEQYF
TRBJ2-3 . TRBD2 TRBV12-3/TRBV12-4 TGTGCCAGCAGCCCCTTCACCATAGCGGGAAATATGGATACGCAGTATTTT CASSPFTIAGNMDTQYF
TRBJ1-2 few TRBD1 TRBV6-5 TGTGCCAGCAGTTACTCCCCGGACAGGGCCGATGGCTACACCTTC CASSYSPDRADGYTF
TRBJ2-6 . TRBD1 TRBV20-1 TGCAGTGCTAGACCCGGACAGGGTCCTGGGGCCAACGTCCTGACTTTC CSARPGQGPGANVLTF
TRBJ2-5 . . TRBV15 TGTGCCACCAGCAGAGGCGACCAGCGGTACGAGACCCAGTACTTC CATSRGDQRYETQYF
TRBJ2-1 . TRBD2 TRBV20-1 TGCAGTGCTTCTACCGCGGGACTAGCGGGATACAAGCAGTTCTTC CSASTAGLAGYKQFF
TRBJ2-5 few . TRBV18 TGTGCCAGCTCATCCACGAGTCCCAGCAGAGAGACCCAGTACTTC CASSSTSPSRETQYF
TRBJ2-1 . TRBD2 TRBV6-2/TRBV6-3 TGTGCCAGCAGTTACGGGACTAGCGTTTACAATGAGCAGTTCTTC CASSYGTSVYNEQFF
TRBJ2-1 few . TRBV10-3 TGTGCCGGGAGTAGCGATTCCTACAATGAGCAGTTCTTC CAGSSDSYNEQFF
TRBJ2-1 . TRBD1 TRBV12-3/TRBV12-4 TGTGCCAGCAGTTCCCTATCCCGGACAGGGAATGAGCAGTTCTTC CASSSLSRTGNEQFF
TRBJ2-3 few . TRBV20-1 TGCAGTGCTAGAGTCGGAGCGACCGGAGATACGCAGTATTTT CSARVGATGDTQYF
TRBJ2-2 . TRBD2 TRBV7-9 TGTGCCAGCAACTTACCTAGCGGGAGTAGGACCGGGGAGCTGTTTTTT CASNLPSGSRTGELFF
TRBJ1-5 many . TRBV19 TGTGCCAGTAGTTCTGGGTTTTTGAGCAATCAGCCCCAGCATTTT CASSSGFLSNQPQHF
TRBJ2-5 few TRBD2 TRBV18 TGTGCCAGCTCGCCTGGGACTAGCGTACAAGAGACCCAGTACTTC CASSPGTSVQETQYF
TRBJ2-2 few . TRBV7-9 TGTGCCAGCAGCTTTAGTGAAAACACCGGGGAGCTGTTTTTT CASSFSENTGELFF
TRBJ1-2 . . TRBV30 TGTGCCTGGACCCACCCCGGGACAACGAGAAGATATGGCTACACCTTC CAWTHPGTTRRYGYTF
TRBJ2-5 few . TRBV6-8 TGTGCCAGCAGTTACCGACGGTTTACTCAAGAGACCCAGTACTTC CASSYRRFTQETQYF
TRBJ1-4 . . TRBV9 TGTGCCAGCAGCGCCGGGACTCGGCGTGAAAAACTGTTTTTT CASSAGTRREKLFF
TRBJ1-5 . . TRBV18 TGTGCCAGCTCACCCGGGTCCCTTGGTGAGCCCCAGCATTTT CASSPGSLGEPQHF
TRBJ1-2 . . TRBV6-2/TRBV6-3 TGTGCCAGCAGTGTGGGGGCCTTCTATGGCTACACCTTC CASSVGAFYGYTF
TRBJ2-3 few TRBD2 TRBV9 TGTGCCAGCAGCTCCCCTAGCGGGAGGGGAGATACGCAGTATTTT CASSSPSGRGDTQYF
TRBJ2-1 . . TRBV19 TGTGCCAGTAGTAGGGGACTTAACTACAATGAGCAGTTCTTC CASSRGLNYNEQFF
TRBJ1-1 many TRBD1 TRBV30 TGTGCCTGGAGTGCATCCGGGACAGGGAACACTGAAGCTTTCTTT CAWSASGTGNTEAFF
TRBJ1-1 few . TRBV3-1 TGTGCCAGCAGCCTAACTTGGGATTTGGGTGAAGCTTTCTTT CASSLTWDLGEAFF
TRBJ1-5 few . TRBV27 TGTGCCAGCCGACCTGACACCACCTTTTGGCCCCAGCATTTT CASRPDTTFWPQHF
TRBJ2-3 many . TRBV2 TGTGCCAGCAAACCCCACAGCCGCACAGATACGCAGTATTTT CASKPHSRTDTQYF